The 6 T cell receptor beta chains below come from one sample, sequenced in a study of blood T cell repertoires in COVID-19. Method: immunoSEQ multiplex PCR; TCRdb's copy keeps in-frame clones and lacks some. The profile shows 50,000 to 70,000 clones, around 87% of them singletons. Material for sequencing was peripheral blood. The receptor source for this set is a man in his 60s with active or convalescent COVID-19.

As DNA, the CDR3 is TGTGCCAGCGTACAGGGCCTTAATCAGCCCCAGCATTTT. Amino acids: CASVQGLNQPQHF. The chain links TRBV6-6 to TRBJ1-5, with D possibly being TRBD1 (6 bases). The CDR3 runs 13 residues. From germline, CDR1 is MNHNY and CDR2 SVGAGI (reference sequence). V lost 8 bases and J lost 4, with 12 bases in between.

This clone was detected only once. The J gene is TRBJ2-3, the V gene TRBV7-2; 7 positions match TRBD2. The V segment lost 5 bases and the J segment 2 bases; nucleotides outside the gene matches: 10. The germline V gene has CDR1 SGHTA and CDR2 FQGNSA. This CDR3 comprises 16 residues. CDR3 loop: CASSVSGRGSTDTQYF. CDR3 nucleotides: TGTGCCAGCAGCGTTAGCGGGCGAGGTTCCACAGATACGCAGTATTTT.

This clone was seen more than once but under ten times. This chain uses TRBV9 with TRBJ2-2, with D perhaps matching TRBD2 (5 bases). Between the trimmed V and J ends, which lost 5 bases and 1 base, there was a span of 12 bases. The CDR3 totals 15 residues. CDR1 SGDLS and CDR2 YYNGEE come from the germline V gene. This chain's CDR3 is CASSERGLNTGELFF. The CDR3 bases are TGTGCCAGCAGTGAACGTGGACTGAACACCGGGGAGCTGTTTTTT.

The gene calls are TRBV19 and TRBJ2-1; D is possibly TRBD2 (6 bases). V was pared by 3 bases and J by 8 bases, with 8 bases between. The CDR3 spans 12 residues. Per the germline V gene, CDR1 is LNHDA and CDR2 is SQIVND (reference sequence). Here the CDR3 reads CASSISSDEQFF. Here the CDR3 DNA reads TGTGCCAGTAGTATTTCTAGCGATGAGCAGTTCTTC. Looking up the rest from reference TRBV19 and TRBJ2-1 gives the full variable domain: DGGITQSPKYLFRKEGQNVTLSCEQNLNHDAMYWYRQDPGQGLRLIYYSQIVNDFQKGDIAEGYSVSREKKESFPLTVTSAQKNPTAFYLCASSISSDEQFFGPGTRLTVL.

Here the CDR3 DNA reads TGTGCCAGCAGCGGGGAGAGAAGCAATCAGCCCCAGCATTTT. Its protein is CASSGERSNQPQHF. V gene TRBV2 combines with J gene TRBJ1-5; no clear D. Trimming removed 6 bases from V and 1 base from J, with 10 bases in between. Germline V lookup: CDR1 SNHLY, CDR2 FYNNEI. CDR3 length: 14 amino acids.

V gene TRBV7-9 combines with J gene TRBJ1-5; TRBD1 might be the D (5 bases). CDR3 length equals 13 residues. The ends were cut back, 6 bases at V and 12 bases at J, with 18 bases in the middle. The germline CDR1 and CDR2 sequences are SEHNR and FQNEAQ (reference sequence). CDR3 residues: CASSSSQGNLQHF. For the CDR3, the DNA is TGTGCCAGCAGTTCCTCCCAGGGAAATCTCCAGCATTTT.